This entry concerns a single T cell receptor (beta chain). Its target is unknown. Bulk tissue was left unsorted, and RNA and DNA were co-extracted from about 20-30 mg of it. Primary liver carcinoma in the patients was surgically resected. This entry belongs to a study of tumor-infiltrating lymphocytes in primary liver carcinoma. Study overall: Productive TCRbeta read counts per sample ran from roughly 3.65 to 7.13 million and were similar across tissue types.

A primer matching the constant region was used to make TCR beta cDNA from 450 to 500 ng of total RNA. Sequencing libraries for TCR beta derived from three nested multiplex PCR rounds that used slightly modified ARM-PCR. In the first two PCR rounds, TRBV1-TRBV30 forward primers were paired with a C-beta reverse primer, and each round lasted roughly 9 cycles. MiXCR was run by TCRdb on the multiplex PCR reads, yielding one entry per CDR3 protein. The table shows approximately 120,000 distinct CDR3 sequences, with around 60% occurring only once. Study-level points and caveats: Compared with blood, tumor repertoires held significantly more in their top 250 clones. Tumor-adjacent and tumor-blood pairs showed less overlap than tumor region pairs.

CDR1 is SGHRS and CDR2 is YFSETQ in the germline V gene. CDR3 size: 14 residues. V shed 4 bases and J shed 1 base, with 11 bases lying between them. Sequences were obtained from liver tumor tissue from sampling region 3. This sample's subset: tumor region T3, left-lateral pole. The V gene is TRBV5-1, the J gene TRBJ1-1, with D uncertain. The clonotype comes from an older woman with primary liver carcinoma and hepatitis B virus infection. The CDR3 is CASSNRYKNTEAFF. The CDR3 region has the DNA TGCGCCAGCAGCAACCGGTACAAGAACACTGAAGCTTTCTTT.